A selection of T cell receptor beta chains follows, all from one sample in a study of glioma-infiltrating T cells. TCRdb independently ran MiXCR on the multiplex PCR reads; one entry per CDR3 protein. The table shows approximately 100,000 distinct CDR3 sequences, with around 31% occurring only once. Sample: glioma tissue, nonneoplastic brain tissue, or PBMCs (not recorded which). The receptors here all came from a human donor with low-grade glioma or glioblastoma, undergoing nonglioma brain surgery, or in good health (not recorded which). Both conserved end residues are part of each CDR3. Each record gives: J gene, V gene, D gene, clone size, CDR3 protein, CDR3 DNA. D genes are given only for firm matches. Expanded clones are given a class, and other clones once, few, many or no size at all.

TRBJ2-7	TRBV7-9	TRBD1	NA	CASSLTGTGAYEQYF	TGTGCCAGCAGCTTAACCGGGACAGGGGCCTACGAGCAGTACTTC
TRBJ2-7	TRBV27	TRBD2	many	CASSPSGGLKFYEQYF	TGTGCCAGCAGTCCCTCGGGAGGGCTTAAGTTCTACGAGCAGTACTTC
TRBJ1-2	TRBV3-1	NA	few	CASSQDFAGYTF	TGTGCCAGCAGCCAAGATTTTGCTGGCTACACCTTC
TRBJ2-2	TRBV18	NA	NA	CASSPGKGPATGELFF	TGTGCCAGCTCACCAGGGAAGGGGCCAGCAACCGGGGAGCTGTTTTTT
TRBJ1-6	TRBV25-1	NA	many	CASRPGSYNSPLHF	TGTGCCAGCAGACCCGGGAGCTATAATTCACCCCTCCACTTT
TRBJ2-1	TRBV6-1	TRBD2	NA	CASSRGVGGSYNEQFF	TGTGCCAGCAGTCGGGGGGTGGGAGGCTCCTACAATGAGCAGTTCTTC
TRBJ2-1	TRBV7-8	TRBD2	many	CASSRTSGGADEQFF	TGTGCCAGCAGCCGGACTAGCGGGGGGGCTGATGAGCAGTTCTTC
TRBJ2-3	TRBV11-2	TRBD1	NA	CASSPQGDRVTDTQYF	TGTGCCAGCAGCCCCCAGGGGGACAGGGTCACAGATACGCAGTATTTT
TRBJ1-6	TRBV28	NA	many	CASRTTISPLHF	TGTGCCAGCAGGACTACCATTTCACCCCTCCACTTT
TRBJ2-3	TRBV4-1	NA	NA	CASSHRWGSWGADTQYF	TGCGCCAGCAGCCACCGGTGGGGTAGCTGGGGGGCGGATACGCAGTATTTT
TRBJ2-7	TRBV24-1	TRBD1	NA	CATSVGQIYGQYF	TGTGCCACCAGTGTGGGACAGATCTACGGGCAGTACTTC
TRBJ1-3	TRBV29-1	NA	few	CSARGLGDTIYF	TGCAGCGCCCGGGGGCTCGGGGACACCATATATTTT
TRBJ2-1	TRBV3-1	TRBD1	NA	CASSQTLDRGRGNEQFF	TGTGCCAGCAGCCAAACGCTGGACAGGGGGCGAGGCAATGAGCAGTTCTTC
TRBJ2-3	TRBV20-1	NA	many	CSAAGSTDTDTQYF	TGCAGTGCTGCAGGGTCCACTGACACAGATACGCAGTATTTT
TRBJ2-5	TRBV6-1	TRBD1	many	CASSDGTVETQYF	TGTGCCAGCAGTGATGGGACAGTAGAGACCCAGTACTTC
TRBJ2-5	TRBV10-3	NA	many	CAISELETQYF	TGTGCCATCAGTGAGCTGGAGACCCAGTACTTC
TRBJ2-3	TRBV6-1	TRBD2	many	CASRRAGGSDTQYF	TGTGCCAGCAGACGAGCGGGGGGGTCAGATACGCAGTATTTT
TRBJ2-7	TRBV7-7	TRBD1	NA	CASSLRAPGQGVVEQYF	TGTGCTAGCAGCTTAAGGGCACCGGGACAGGGCGTTGTCGAGCAGTACTTC
TRBJ1-2	TRBV7-2	NA	NA	CASSLSRDYGYTF	TGTGCCAGCAGCTTAAGCCGAGACTATGGCTACACCTTC
TRBJ1-1	TRBV12-3/TRBV12-4	NA	few	CASSLSPEPASEAFF	TGTGCCAGCAGTTTATCCCCGGAGCCTGCATCTGAAGCTTTCTTT
TRBJ2-7	TRBV15	TRBD2	few	CATSRELAGGLNEQYF	TGTGCCACCAGCAGAGAGCTAGCGGGGGGGCTGAACGAGCAGTACTTC